Sequencing of this TCR beta chain was carried out in a study of blood T cell repertoires in COVID-19 (dated by TCRdb to between 2020 and 2021). For context, the study as a whole: Samples from collaborators originated in the United States, Italy and Spain and spanned both the acute and convalescent phases of COVID-19. Where available, HLA class I and class II types were obtained from metadata supplied by the sample provider rather than from assay-based typing. The samples were drawn from the first 160 participants of the ongoing ImmuneRACE study and from over a thousand subjects provided by 6 global collaborators. The repertoires were made available in a free public database intended to serve as a resource for research on the immune response to SARS-CoV-2. Subjects who had been exposed to COVID-19, were actively infected with it, or had recovered from it provided the deeply sampled blood TCRbeta repertoires that made up the dataset. Sample metadata almost always included a de-identified subject ID, COVID-19 status, age in years and sex. The prospective study material was composed of cDNA or gDNA derived from T cells, B-cell-depleted T cells, or PBMCs. Points the paper makes about the study in general: Clinical and demographic metadata were provided uncurated, with the amount varying by source and participant.

Whole blood was collected in K2EDTA tubes by collaborating institutions according to the institutions' own protocols. For TCRbeta analysis, collaborator samples were shipped as frozen whole blood, as isolated PBMCs, or as DNA extracted from either sample type. About this clone: Its antigen remains unidentified. No much larger clone exists at a distance of one base, and base qualities are not known.

TCRbeta CDR3 regions were amplified from genomic DNA by means of the immunoSEQ Assay, a bias-controlled multiplex PCR. Per the original workflow: Within the assay, amplification of reference gene primers was used to estimate how many nucleated cells each sample contained. To quantify the absolute abundance of each unique TCRbeta CDR3 rearrangement, sequence reads were collapsed and filtered. For each sample, productive Simpson clonality was calculated as the square root of Simpson's diversity index over productive rearrangements. The source is immuneACCESS, and TCRdb retained only in-frame sequences with V and J called. Part of the clones is not carried over; for the studies checked, unresolved V genes explain less than half of this, and the remainder is unexplained. V and J calls and clone size follow that table, whereas D and trimming were derived from the DNA. This sample comprises some 220,000 clones, 84% of them detected only once. The ten biggest clones cover 4% of the sample.

Trimming costs V 0 bases and J 7 bases, and their ends lie 12 bases apart. Spanning cysteine to phenylalanine, the CDR3 consists of 15 amino acids. Only the CDR3 DNA is retained, 45 bases long and in frame from the first base. In the germline V gene (reference sequence), CDR1 corresponds to LGHDT and CDR2 to YNNKEL. The clonotype originates from a man aged 45-65 years with acute or convalescent COVID-19. Here the chain combines TRBV3-1 (or the pseudogene TRBV3-2) and TRBJ2-2; perhaps TRBD1 is the D gene, with 6 bases matching. Input material: peripheral blood. Here is the DNA: TGTGCCAGCAGCCAAGATTCAGGGGTGAGCGGGGAGCTGTTTTTT. Its translation reads: CASSQDSGVSGELFF.